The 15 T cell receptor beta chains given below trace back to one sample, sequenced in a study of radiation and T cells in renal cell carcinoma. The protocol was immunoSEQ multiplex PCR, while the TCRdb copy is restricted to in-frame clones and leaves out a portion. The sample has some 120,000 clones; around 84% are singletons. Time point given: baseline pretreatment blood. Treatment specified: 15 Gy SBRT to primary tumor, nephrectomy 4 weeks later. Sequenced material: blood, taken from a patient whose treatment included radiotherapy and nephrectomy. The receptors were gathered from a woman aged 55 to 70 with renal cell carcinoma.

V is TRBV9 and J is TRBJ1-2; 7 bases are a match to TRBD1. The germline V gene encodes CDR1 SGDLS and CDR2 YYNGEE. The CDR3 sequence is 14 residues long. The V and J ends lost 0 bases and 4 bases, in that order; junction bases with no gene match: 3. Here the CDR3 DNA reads TGTGCCAGCAGCGTAGGGAACAGGGGCTATGGCTACACCTTC. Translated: CASSVGNRGYGYTF.

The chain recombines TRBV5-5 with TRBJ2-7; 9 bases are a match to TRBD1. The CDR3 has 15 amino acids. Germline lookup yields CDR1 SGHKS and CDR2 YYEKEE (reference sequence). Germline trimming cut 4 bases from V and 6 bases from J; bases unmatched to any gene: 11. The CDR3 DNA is TGTGCCAGCAGCCCCATATGGGGACAGGGAGGCGAGCAGTACTTC. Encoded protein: CASSPIWGQGGEQYF.

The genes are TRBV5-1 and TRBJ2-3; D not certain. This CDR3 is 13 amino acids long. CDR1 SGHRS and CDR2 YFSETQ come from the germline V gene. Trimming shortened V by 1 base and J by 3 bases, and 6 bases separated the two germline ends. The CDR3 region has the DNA TGCGCCAGCAGCTTGCTGGGAACAGATACGCAGTATTTT. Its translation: CASSLLGTDTQYF. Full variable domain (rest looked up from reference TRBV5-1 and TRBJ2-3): KAGVTQTPRYLIKTRGQQVTLSCSPISGHRSVSWYQQTPGQGLQFLFEYFSETQRNKGNFPGRFSGRQFSNSRSEMNVSTLELGDSALYLCASSLLGTDTQYFGPGTRLTVL.

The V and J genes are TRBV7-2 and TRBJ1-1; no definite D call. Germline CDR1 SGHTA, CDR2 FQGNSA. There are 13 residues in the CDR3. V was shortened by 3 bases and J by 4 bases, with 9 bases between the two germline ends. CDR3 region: CASSLNYLTEAFF. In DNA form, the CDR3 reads TGTGCCAGCAGCTTGAATTACCTCACTGAAGCTTTCTTT.

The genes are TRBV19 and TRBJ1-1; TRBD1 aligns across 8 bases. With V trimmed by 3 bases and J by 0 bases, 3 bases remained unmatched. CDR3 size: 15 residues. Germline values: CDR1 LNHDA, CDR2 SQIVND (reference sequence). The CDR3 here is CASSIGTGLNTEAFF. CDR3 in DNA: TGTGCCAGTAGTATCGGGACAGGTTTGAACACTGAAGCTTTCTTT.

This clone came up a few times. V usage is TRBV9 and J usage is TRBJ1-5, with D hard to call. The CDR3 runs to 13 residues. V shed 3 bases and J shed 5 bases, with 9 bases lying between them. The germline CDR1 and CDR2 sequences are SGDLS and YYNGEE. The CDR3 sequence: CASSGSFDQPQHF. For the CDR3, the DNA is TGTGCCAGCAGCGGGTCCTTCGATCAGCCCCAGCATTTT.

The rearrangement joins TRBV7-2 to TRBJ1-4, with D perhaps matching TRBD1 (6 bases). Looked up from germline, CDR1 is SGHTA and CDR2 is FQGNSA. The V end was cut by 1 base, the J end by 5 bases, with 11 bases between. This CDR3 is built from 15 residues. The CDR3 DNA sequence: TGTGCCAGCAGCTTAGAGCCAGGGGTAAATGAAAAACTGTTTTTT. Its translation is CASSLEPGVNEKLFF.

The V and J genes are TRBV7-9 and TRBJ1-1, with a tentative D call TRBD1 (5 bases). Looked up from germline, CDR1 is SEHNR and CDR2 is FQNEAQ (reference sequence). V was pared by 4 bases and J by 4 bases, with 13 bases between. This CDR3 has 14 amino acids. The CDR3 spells CASSYRGGLTEAFF. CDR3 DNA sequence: TGTGCCAGCAGCTACCGGGGGGGACTCACTGAAGCTTTCTTT.

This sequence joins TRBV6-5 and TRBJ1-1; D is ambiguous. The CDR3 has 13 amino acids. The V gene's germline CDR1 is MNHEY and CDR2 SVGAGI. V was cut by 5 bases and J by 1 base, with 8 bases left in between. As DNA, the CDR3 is TGTGCCAGCAGTGCCCTGGGGAACACTGAAGCTTTCTTT. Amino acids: CASSALGNTEAFF.

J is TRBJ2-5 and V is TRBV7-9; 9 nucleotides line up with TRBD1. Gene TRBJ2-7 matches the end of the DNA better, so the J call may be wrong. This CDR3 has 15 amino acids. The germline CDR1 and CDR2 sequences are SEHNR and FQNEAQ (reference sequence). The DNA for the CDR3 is TGTGCCAGCGGGGACCGGGACAGGGCCCACTACGAGCAGTACTTC. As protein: CASGDRDRAHYEQYF.

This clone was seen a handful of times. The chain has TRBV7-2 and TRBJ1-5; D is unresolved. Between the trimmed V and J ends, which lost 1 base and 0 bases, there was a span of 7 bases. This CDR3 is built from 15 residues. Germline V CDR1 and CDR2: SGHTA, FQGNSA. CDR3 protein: CASSLDKHSNQPQHF. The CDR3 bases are TGTGCCAGCAGCTTAGATAAGCATAGCAATCAGCCCCAGCATTTT. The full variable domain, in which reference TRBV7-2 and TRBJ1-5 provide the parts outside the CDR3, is GAGVSQSPSNKVTEKGKDVELRCDPISGHTALYWYRQSLGQGLEFLIYFQGNSAPDKSGLPSDRFSAERTGGSVSTLTIQRTQQEDSAVYLCASSLDKHSNQPQHFGDGTRLSIL.

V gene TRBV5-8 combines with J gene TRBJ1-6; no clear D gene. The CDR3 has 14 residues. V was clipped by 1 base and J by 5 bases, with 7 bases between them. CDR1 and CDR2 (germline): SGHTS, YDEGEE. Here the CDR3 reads CASSLLRNNSPLHF. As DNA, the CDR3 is TGTGCCAGCAGCTTGCTCAGGAATAATTCACCCCTCCACTTT.

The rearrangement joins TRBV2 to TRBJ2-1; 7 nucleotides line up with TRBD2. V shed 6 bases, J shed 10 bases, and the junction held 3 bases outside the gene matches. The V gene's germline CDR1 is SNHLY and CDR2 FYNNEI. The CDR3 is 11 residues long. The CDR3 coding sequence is TGTGCCAGCAGGGCACTAGCGGAGCAGTTCTTC. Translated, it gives CASRALAEQFF.

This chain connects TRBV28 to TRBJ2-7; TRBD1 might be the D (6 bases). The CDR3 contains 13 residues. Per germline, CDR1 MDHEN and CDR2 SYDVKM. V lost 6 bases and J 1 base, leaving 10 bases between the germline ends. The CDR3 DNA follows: TGTGCCAGCAGGAATGGACAGTCCTACGAGCAGTACTTC. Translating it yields CASRNGQSYEQYF.

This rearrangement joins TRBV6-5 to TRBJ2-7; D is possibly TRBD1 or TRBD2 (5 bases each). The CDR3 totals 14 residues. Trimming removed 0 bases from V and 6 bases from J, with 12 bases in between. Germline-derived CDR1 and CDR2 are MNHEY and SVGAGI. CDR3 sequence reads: CASSYSGTGLEQYF. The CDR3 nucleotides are TGTGCCAGCAGTTACTCGGGGACCGGGCTCGAGCAGTACTTC.